The present T cell receptor beta chain was sequenced within a study of T cell responses to AZD1222 COVID-19 vaccine. The study's findings and limits: The peak T cell response came first, and repertoires were sampled only after it.

Measured with immunoSEQ multiplex PCR; TCRdb has only the in-frame clones, and not every one. The sample holds about 160,000 clones; 85% to 90% are singletons and the top ten take approximately 6.9%. The table lists this clone with a few counts. Its matching antigen is unknown. The V gene's germline CDR1 is SEHNR and CDR2 FQNEAQ (reference sequence). The CDR3 runs to 15 residues. V lost 4 bases and J lost 4, with 17 bases in between. The receptor comes from an adult in good health. The sequences come from peripheral blood, collected on day 0 of AZD1222 vaccination. The chain joins TRBV7-9 to TRBJ2-7; tentative D call: TRBD1 (6 bases). CDR3 bases: TGTGCCAGCAGCTCCTTCTCCGCCAGGGGTTACGAGCAGTACGTC. This codes for CASSSFSARGYEQYV.